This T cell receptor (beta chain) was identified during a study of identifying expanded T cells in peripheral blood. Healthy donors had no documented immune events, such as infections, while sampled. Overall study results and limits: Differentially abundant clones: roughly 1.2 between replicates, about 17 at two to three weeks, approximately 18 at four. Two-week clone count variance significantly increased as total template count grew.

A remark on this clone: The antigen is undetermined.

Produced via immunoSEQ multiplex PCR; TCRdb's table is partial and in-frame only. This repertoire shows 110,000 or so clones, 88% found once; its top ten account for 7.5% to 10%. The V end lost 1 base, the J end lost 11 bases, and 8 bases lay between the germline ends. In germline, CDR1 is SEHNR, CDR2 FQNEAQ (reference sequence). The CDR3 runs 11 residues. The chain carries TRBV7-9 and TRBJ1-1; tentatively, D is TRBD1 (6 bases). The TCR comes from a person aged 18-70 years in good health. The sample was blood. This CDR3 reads CASSLDREAFF. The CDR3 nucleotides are TGTGCCAGCAGCTTAGACAGGGAGGCTTTCTTT.